These T cell receptor beta chains were read from a single sample in a study of OX40 agonist ivuxolimab in advanced cancers. TCRdb's table, derived via immunoSEQ multiplex PCR, lists solely in-frame clones and lacks some. The sample records approximately 32,000 clones, 70% to 90% being singletons. The sample in question was CD4+ or CD8+ T cells sorted from blood, obtained in a trial of the OX40 agonist ivuxolimab. Receptors were obtained from an adult with an advanced solid tumor such as melanoma, head and neck, liver or kidney cancer. The CDR3 runs from the conserved cysteine through the conserved F or W.

TRBJ2-2,TRBV30,CAWSSIGQSTGELFF
-,TRBV19,CASSPTGSSYEQYF
TRBJ1-2,TRBV10-1,CASPGQGKNYGYTF
TRBJ2-1,TRBV11-2,CASSLEGLPTYNEQFF
TRBJ2-7,TRBV28,CASSWTGGHEQYF
TRBJ2-7,TRBV7-8,CASSLSPDDEQYF
TRBJ2-2,TRBV7-6,CASSWDSGENTGELFF
TRBJ2-3,TRBV7-2,CASSPSGGAADTQYF
TRBJ2-5,TRBV18,CASSPPEETQYF
TRBJ2-7,TRBV5-6,CASSLVGYEQYF
TRBJ2-7,TRBV4-1,CASSQVENTYEQYF
TRBJ2-3,TRBV4-1,CASSQARGDWSSTDTQYF
TRBJ1-6,TRBV4-3,CASSQDPTTPMARRGSPLHF
TRBJ2-7,TRBV7-9,CASSFGSYEQYF
TRBJ2-7,TRBV30,CAWSVASGAYEQYF
TRBJ1-2,TRBV9,CASSARDGSYGYTF
TRBJ1-5,TRBV6-1,CASSATAWTGAGNQPQHF